Listed here is a single T cell receptor beta chain. Researchers amplified the TCR beta CDR3 regions from RNA transcripts. With the HTBI primer set, the TCR CDR3 went through a first round of RT-PCR. TCRdb passed the multiplex PCR reads through MiXCR, listing each CDR3 protein once. The data show roughly 720,000 distinct CDR3 sequences, with 17% seen just once and 15% to 17% held by the top ten. Lactation, pregnancy, other autoimmune disease or uncontrolled infection excluded patients. It was 8 to 10 ml of fresh peripheral blood that supplied the PBMCs. The data belong to a study of T cells in Graves' hyperthyroidism and ophthalmopathy. This receptor was identified in a man in his fifties or sixties with Graves' hyperthyroidism. The sample taken for sequencing was blood.

This CDR3 reads CASSSLEGRKDEQYF. DNA of the CDR3: TGTGCCAGTAGTAGCCTCGAGGGGAGGAAGGACGAGCAGTACTTC. The genes are TRBV19 and TRBJ2-7, with D perhaps matching TRBD2 (6 bases). Germline CDR1 LNHDA, CDR2 SQIVND (reference sequence). Trimming left V 4 bases short and J 5 bases short, with 18 bases between. This CDR3 spans 15 amino acids.